One sample yielded the 21 T cell receptor beta chains listed below, sequenced in a study of blood T cell repertoires in COVID-19. Profiling relied on immunoSEQ multiplex PCR, and the TCRdb table lists in-frame clones only, not all of them. The table has around 150,000 clones, roughly 89% seen once; the top ten hold 8.9%. The sequenced sample consisted of peripheral blood. The receptor set was obtained from a man aged 30 to 39 with COVID-19, enrolled during active disease.

The chain is built from TRBV7-9 and TRBJ2-7; no definite D call. The V gene's germline CDR1 is SEHNR and CDR2 FQNEAQ (reference sequence). Trimming pared 1 base from V and 3 bases from J, leaving 7 bases between. This CDR3 has 13 residues. CDR3 nucleotides: TGTGCCAGCAGCTTAGGGAGTCTCTACGAGCAGTACTTC. As protein: CASSLGSLYEQYF. Together with reference TRBV7-9 and TRBJ2-7, the CDR3 gives the full variable domain: DTGVSQNPRHKITKRGQNVTFRCDPISEHNRLYWYRQTLGQGPEFLTYFQNEAQLEKSRLLSDRFSAERPKGSFSTLEIQRTEQGDSAMYLCASSLGSLYEQYFGPGTRLTVT.

The chain couples TRBV7-2 to TRBJ2-5, with 9 bases aligning to TRBD2. The V and J ends lost 5 bases and 0 bases, in that order; junction bases with no gene match: 4. Germline CDR1 reads SGHTA; CDR2 reads FQGNSA. CDR3 size: 15 residues. CDR3 amino acids: CASSPSGAYQETQYF. For the CDR3, the DNA is TGTGCCAGCAGCCCTAGCGGGGCCTACCAAGAGACCCAGTACTTC.

The table lists this clone with a few counts. J is TRBJ1-3 and V is TRBV5-4; D is unresolved. The V gene's germline CDR1 is SGHNT and CDR2 YYREEE (reference sequence). This CDR3 contains 15 residues. Trimming removed 7 bases from V and 1 base from J, with 15 bases in between. The CDR3 here is CASHPVSSSGNTIYF. The DNA of the CDR3 is TGTGCCAGCCACCCGGTTTCGAGTTCTGGAAACACCATATATTTT.

This clone was seen repeatedly, ten times or more. The V gene is TRBV19, the J gene TRBJ1-1; D ambiguous. Trimming took 5 bases from V and 11 from J, leaving 18 bases between them. The CDR3 consists of 13 residues. Germline CDR1 is LNHDA and CDR2 is SQIVND (reference sequence). The CDR3, as DNA: TGTGCCAGTAGTCAGTCAGGTTCCCCCACGGCTTTCTTT. It translates to CASSQSGSPTAFF.

This clone was detected once. The rearrangement joins TRBV28 to TRBJ2-5; D might be TRBD2 (6 bases). The CDR3 runs to 12 residues. V gave up 8 bases and J gave up 3 bases, with 10 bases separating them. The germline V gene has CDR1 MDHEN and CDR2 SYDVKM. CDR3 DNA sequence: TGTGCCAGCGGGGGAGGCAAAGAGACCCAGTACTTC. Translated, it gives CASGGGKETQYF.

This chain links TRBV2 with TRBJ1-1, with D uncertain. The CDR3 spans 14 residues. The V end lost 3 bases, the J end lost 0 bases, and 8 bases lay between the germline ends. In germline, CDR1 is SNHLY, CDR2 FYNNEI. The CDR3 bases are TGTGCCAGCAGTGACGAGGTTTTGAACACTGAAGCTTTCTTT. Its protein is CASSDEVLNTEAFF.

In the case of this clone: The sample carries other DNA sequences with the same CDR3. This chain links TRBV7-2 with TRBJ1-3, with D perhaps matching TRBD1 (6 bases). Between the trimmed V and J ends, which lost 3 bases and 2 bases, there was a span of 8 bases. The germline V gene encodes CDR1 SGHTA and CDR2 FQGNSA. This CDR3 is built from 14 residues. For the CDR3, the DNA is TGTGCCAGCAGCTTGGACAGTGCTGGAAACACCATATATTTT. Its translation is CASSLDSAGNTIYF.

The V gene is TRBV5-6, the J gene TRBJ2-7, with D unclear. V gave up 4 bases and J gave up 3 bases, with 11 bases separating them. CDR1 SGHDT and CDR2 YYEEEE come from the germline V gene. This CDR3 spans 13 amino acids. The DNA of the CDR3 is TGTGCCAGCAGCCAAAAAACACGCTACGAGCAGTACTTC. Its protein is CASSQKTRYEQYF. Together with reference TRBV5-6 and TRBJ2-7, the CDR3 gives the full variable domain: DAGVTQSPTHLIKTRGQQVTLRCSPKSGHDTVSWYQQALGQGPQFIFQYYEEEERQRGNFPDRFSGHQFPNYSSELNVNALLLGDSALYLCASSQKTRYEQYFGPGTRLTVT.

This chain uses TRBV6-1 with TRBJ1-2; 8 bases match TRBD1. The germline gives CDR1 MNHNS, CDR2 SASEGT. CDR3 length: 13 residues. V dropped 5 bases and J dropped 3; count of bases not matched to a gene: 2. CDR3 in amino acids: CASSTGGDYGYTF. The CDR3 region has the DNA TGTGCCAGCAGTACAGGGGGAGACTATGGCTACACCTTC.

The V call is TRBV4-1, the J call TRBJ2-7; possibly TRBD1 for D (5 bases). This CDR3 contains 16 residues. Germline V gives CDR1 MGHRA, CDR2 YSYEKL. The V end was cut by 2 bases, the J end by 1 base, with 15 bases between. DNA of the CDR3: TGCGCCAGCAGCCAATCTCCTGGACATTATTCCTACGAGCAGTACTTC. Protein sequence: CASSQSPGHYSYEQYF.

This sequence joins TRBV27 and TRBJ1-1; possible D gene TRBD1, 5 bases. Trimming took 6 bases from V and 4 from J, leaving 15 bases between them. CDR1 and CDR2 (germline): MNHEY, SMNVEV (reference sequence). This CDR3 spans 14 amino acids. CDR3 residues: CASRHGGGSTEAFF. The CDR3, as DNA: TGTGCCAGCAGACATGGGGGAGGTAGCACTGAAGCTTTCTTT.

The chain couples TRBV19 to TRBJ2-1, with TRBD2 matching over 11 bases. Germline V CDR1 and CDR2: LNHDA, SQIVND (reference sequence). Trimming cost V 4 bases and J 3 bases; bases outside gene matches: 2. This CDR3 spans 15 amino acids. DNA for the CDR3: TGTGCCAGTAGTACCGGACTAGCGGGCTACAATGAGCAGTTCTTC. It yields the protein CASSTGLAGYNEQFF.

The chain links TRBV19 to TRBJ2-5; tentatively, D is TRBD1 (6 bases). This CDR3 spans 14 amino acids. Trimming cost V 3 bases and J 1 base, with 9 bases left between them. Germline V gives CDR1 LNHDA, CDR2 SQIVND (reference sequence). CDR3 residues: CASSIDRIQETQYF. The CDR3 DNA follows: TGTGCCAGTAGTATCGACAGGATCCAAGAGACCCAGTACTTC.

The CDR3 DNA follows: TGTGCCAGCAGCACTGTAGCGGGAGAGGCCTACGAGCAGTACTTC. It encodes CASSTVAGEAYEQYF. The V call is TRBV11-2, the J call TRBJ2-7, with 9 bases aligning to TRBD2. This CDR3 comprises 15 residues. Per the germline V gene, CDR1 is SGHAT and CDR2 is FQNNGV. With 5 bases clipped from V and 2 bases from J, the junction kept 7 bases outside the gene matches.

This sequence joins TRBV5-4 and TRBJ2-7; 11 positions match TRBD2. From germline, CDR1 is SGHNT and CDR2 YYREEE (reference sequence). This CDR3 has 16 amino acids. V lost 4 bases, J lost 2 bases, and 8 bases stayed unmatched. CDR3 nucleotides: TGTGCCAGCAGCCTAGGTGGGGGACTAGCGGCCTACGAGCAGTACTTC. It translates to CASSLGGGLAAYEQYF. The full variable domain, in which reference TRBV5-4 and TRBJ2-7 provide the parts outside the CDR3, is ETGVTQSPTHLIKTRGQQVTLRCSSQSGHNTVSWYQQALGQGPQFIFQYYREEENGRGNFPPRFSGLQFPNYSSELNVNALELDDSALYLCASSLGGGLAAYEQYFGPGTRLTVT.

The V call is TRBV11-3, the J call TRBJ2-3; D remains unclear. The CDR3 contains 13 residues. The germline V gene has CDR1 SGHNT and CDR2 YENEEA. Trimming stripped 5 bases from V and 0 bases from J, with 6 bases between. CDR3 amino acids: CASSRVSTDTQYF. CDR3 coding DNA: TGTGCCAGCAGCCGTGTTAGCACAGATACGCAGTATTTT.

The CDR3 sequence: CASSPLAGFTDTQYF. In DNA, the CDR3 is TGTGCCAGCAGTCCCCTAGCGGGTTTTACAGATACGCAGTATTTT. The chain carries TRBV5-5 and TRBJ2-3; 8 bases are a match to TRBD2. Germline lookup yields CDR1 SGHKS and CDR2 YYEKEE (reference sequence). V dropped 5 bases and J dropped 3; count of bases not matched to a gene: 8. This CDR3 contains 15 residues.

The J gene is TRBJ2-3, the V gene TRBV30, with D tentatively TRBD2 (6 bases). Trimming took off 4 bases at V and 6 bases at J, with 11 bases between the two ends. The CDR3 has 12 amino acids. The germline CDR1 and CDR2 sequences are GTSNPN and SVGIG (reference sequence). CDR3 nucleotide sequence: TGTGCCTGGACAGGAGGGGCGGATACGCAGTATTTT. This sequence encodes CAWTGGADTQYF.

This clone was seen a few times. This chain joins TRBV6-5 and TRBJ2-7, with 7 bases lining up with TRBD1. Germline assignment: CDR1 MNHEY and CDR2 SVGAGI. The CDR3 runs to 15 residues. V gave up 0 bases and J gave up 3 bases; unmatched junction bases: 5. The CDR3 here is CASSYSSQGNYEQYF. The CDR3 DNA reads as TGTGCCAGCAGTTACTCGTCACAGGGGAACTACGAGCAGTACTTC.

The gene calls are TRBV6-5 and TRBJ1-1; 9 bases align to TRBD1. The V segment lost 2 bases and the J segment 4 bases; nucleotides outside the gene matches: 5. The germline gives CDR1 MNHEY, CDR2 SVGAGI. CDR3 size: 15 residues. The CDR3 coding sequence is TGTGCCAGCAGTTACGAAACAGGGGGCGGCACTGAAGCTTTCTTT. It specifies CASSYETGGGTEAFF.

The chain joins TRBV19 to TRBJ1-2; 7 nucleotides align to TRBD1. V was pared by 3 bases and J by 8 bases, with 6 bases of the junction left unmatched. This CDR3 contains 13 residues. In germline, CDR1 is LNHDA, CDR2 SQIVND (reference sequence). Written as DNA, the CDR3 is TGTGCCAGTAGTATTAATACAGGGGCCGGCTACACCTTC. It is translated as CASSINTGAGYTF.